Described below is a single T cell receptor beta chain sequence and its context. No cognate antigen has been identified for it. Base-call qualities are not available, and no considerably larger clone is one nucleotide away. The germline V gene encodes CDR1 SGDLS and CDR2 YYNGEE. V and J lose 3 bases and 1 base, and a span of 18 bases separates them. The CDR3 sequence holds 17 residues, the cysteine and phenylalanine included. The CDR3 DNA has 51 bases and is translated from base 1. Genomic DNA underwent TCRB CDR3 sequencing using the immunoSEQ assay. The paper's data handling went like this. Patient CD8+ clones larger than 1% were compared against published virus-specific TCRB sequences, and only a few matched. Analyses were restricted to productive TCRB rearrangements. Defining a clone by its unique TCRB CDR3 sequence, the study calculated clonality as a productive clonality index derived from Shannon entropy. Repertoire overlap between two samples was calculated from the template counts of each clone relative to total templates per sample. Flow cytometry-measured V-gene usage correlated with V-gene usage from TCRB sequencing, with a Spearman r of about 0.56. The table comes from immuneACCESS by way of TCRdb, which keeps in-frame sequences with V and J called. Part of the clones is missing from these tables; in studies checked, under half for an unresolved V gene and the rest for unknown reasons. The DNA was the basis for D and trimming; V, J and clone size are from that table. This sample comprises roughly 16,000 clones, around 77% of them detected only once. The ten most abundant clones make up approximately 10% of the sample.

The data derive from a study of somatic mutations in cytotoxic T cells in rheumatoid arthritis (dated by TCRdb to 2016 to 2017). Some background on the complete study: Peripheral blood (approximately 27 ml EDTA) was collected from patients immediately after diagnosis and before any treatment began. Sorted V beta1+ cells also underwent TCRB sequencing, and some V beta antibody-stained T-cell populations were flow-sorted at nearly 100% purity on a FACSAria II or Sony SH800. In newly diagnosed rheumatoid arthritis without treatment, the study examined if expanded CD8+ T-cell clones harbor somatic mutations, relying on TCRB deep sequencing to characterize clonality. A total of 65 or so rheumatoid arthritis patients and about 21 healthy controls underwent TCRB deep sequencing. Patient and control groups had essentially identical median ages. General findings and caveats noted by the study authors: The slight TRBV07 underrepresentation in patients was not adjusted for multiple comparisons. CD8+ T-cell clonality in rheumatoid arthritis patients was not significantly different from that in age-matched healthy controls. Viral specificity could not be ruled out by absence from virus-specific databases, and the antigen targets of the expanded CD8+ clones remained unknown. CD8+ clonality increased with age in patients (Spearman r ≈ 0.5) but not in healthy controls. In about an eighth of the roughly 65 patients, more than 20% of CD8+ cells belonged to the largest CD8+ clone, while several identical CD8+ TCRB sequences were shared between blood and synovial fluid.

Positive magnetic bead selection on an AutoMACS was used to isolate CD4+ and CD8+ cells, with flow cytometry used to check purity. A TCR V beta antibody panel was used in flow cytometry to screen first for clonal expansions, which were then characterized by TCRB deep sequencing of sorted CD8+ fractions. Ficoll-Paque PLUS density gradient separation was used to isolate peripheral blood mononuclear cells. DNA from CD4-enriched, CD8-enriched or PBMC samples was extracted using Nucleospin Tissue or Tissue XS kits and then quantified on a Qubit 2.0 fluorometer. Sequences were obtained from CD8+ T cells sorted from blood. Recombination connected TRBV9 to TRBJ2-3, with a weak D call of TRBD2 (6 bases match). This TCR came from an adult with rheumatoid arthritis. The CDR3 protein: CASSAPERAPGTDTQYF. The DNA sequence is as follows: TGTGCCAGCAGCGCACCAGAGCGGGCACCGGGCACAGATACGCAGTATTTT. Extended through the reference TRBV9 and TRBJ2-3 proteins, this CDR3 yields the full variable domain: DSGVTQTPKHLITATGQRVTLRCSPRSGDLSVYWYQQSLDQGLQFLIQYYNGEERAKGNILERFSAQQFPDLHSELNLSSLELGDSALYFCASSAPERAPGTDTQYFGPGTRLTVL.